This T cell receptor (beta chain) was recorded in a study of blood T cell repertoires in COVID-19. Study details: The United States, Italy and Spain provided the acute and convalescent COVID-19 samples.

This clone came up once. Per the original data handling: Researchers report that nucleated cell counts were estimated from reference gene primer amplification. Sequencing was performed with immunoSEQ multiplex PCR; in TCRdb, only in-frame clones are kept and a portion is missing. V, J and clone size reflect that table, while D and trimming were determined from the DNA. The data hold about 20,000 clones, with roughly nine tenths observed a single time. The length of the CDR3 is 14 residues. Germline V gene data show CDR1 as MNHEY and CDR2 as SVGAGI. The V end was cut by 5 bases, the J end by 0 bases, with 11 bases between.

The chain combines TRBV6-5 with TRBJ2-7; possible D gene TRBD2, 6 bases. This clonotype was obtained from a human donor with active COVID-19. The donor label of this sample is uncertain. Sequenced material: peripheral blood. The CDR3 DNA reads as TGTGCCAGCAGTCCCGGGGGAACCTCCTACGAGCAGTACTTC. As protein: CASSPGGTSYEQYF.